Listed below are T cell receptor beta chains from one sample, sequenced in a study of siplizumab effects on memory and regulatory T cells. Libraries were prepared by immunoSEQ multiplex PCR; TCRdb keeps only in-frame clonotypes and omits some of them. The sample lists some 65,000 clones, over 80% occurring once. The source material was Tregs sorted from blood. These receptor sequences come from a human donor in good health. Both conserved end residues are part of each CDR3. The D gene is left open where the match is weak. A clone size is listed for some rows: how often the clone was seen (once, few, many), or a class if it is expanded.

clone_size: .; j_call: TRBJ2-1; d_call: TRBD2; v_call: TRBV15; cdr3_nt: TGTGCCACCAGCAGAGTCCCAGTTGGACTAGCGCACAATGAGCAGTTCTTC; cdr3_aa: CATSRVPVGLAHNEQFF
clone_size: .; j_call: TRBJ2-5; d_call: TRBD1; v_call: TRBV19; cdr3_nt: TGTGCCAGTAGCCAACAGGGGTCAGAGACCCAGTACTTC; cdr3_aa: CASSQQGSETQYF
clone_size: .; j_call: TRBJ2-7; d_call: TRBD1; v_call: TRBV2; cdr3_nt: TGTGCCAGCTGGGGGGACAGGTCAAAAGGGGAGCAGTACTTC; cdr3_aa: CASWGDRSKGEQYF
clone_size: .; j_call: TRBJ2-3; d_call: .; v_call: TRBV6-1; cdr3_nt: TGTGCCAGCAGTGAAGGGGTGGGAGATACGCAGTATTTT; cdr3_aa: CASSEGVGDTQYF
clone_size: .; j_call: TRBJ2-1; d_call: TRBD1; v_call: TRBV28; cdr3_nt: TGTGCCAGCACCGAGGGGGGGACAGGGGACAATGAGCAGTTCTTC; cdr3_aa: CASTEGGTGDNEQFF
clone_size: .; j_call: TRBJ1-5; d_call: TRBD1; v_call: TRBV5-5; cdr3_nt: TGTGCCAGCAGCTTGGGACAGGGGGCGCTCAATCAGCCCCAGCATTTT; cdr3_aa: CASSLGQGALNQPQHF
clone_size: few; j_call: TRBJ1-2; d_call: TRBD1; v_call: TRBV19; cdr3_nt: TGTGCCAGTAGTTCGGACAGGGACTATGGCTACACCTTC; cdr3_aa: CASSSDRDYGYTF
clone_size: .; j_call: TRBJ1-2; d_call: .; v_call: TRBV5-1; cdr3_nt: TGCGCCAGCAGCTCCCCCCAGTTGCAGCTCATTCTTAACTATGGCTACACCTTC; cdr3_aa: CASSSPQLQLILNYGYTF
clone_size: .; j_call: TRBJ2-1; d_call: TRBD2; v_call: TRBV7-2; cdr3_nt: TGTGCCAGCAGATTTACTAGCGGAAGCTCCTACAATGAGCAGTTCTTC; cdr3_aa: CASRFTSGSSYNEQFF
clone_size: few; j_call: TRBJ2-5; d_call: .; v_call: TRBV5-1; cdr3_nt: TGCGCCAGCAGCTTGGCCTGGGGAACCCAGTACTTC; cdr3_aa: CASSLAWGTQYF
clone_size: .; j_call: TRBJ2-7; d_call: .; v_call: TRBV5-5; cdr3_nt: TGTGCCAGCAGACCCCAAATGGACGGGTCCTACGAGCAGTACTTC; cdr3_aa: CASRPQMDGSYEQYF
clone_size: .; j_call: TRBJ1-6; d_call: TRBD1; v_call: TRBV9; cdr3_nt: TGTGCCAGCAGGTTGGGGGGACAGGGTACTAATTCACCCCTCCACTTT; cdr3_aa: CASRLGGQGTNSPLHF